These 9 T cell receptor beta chains share one sample of origin, sequenced in a study of shared clonotypes between healthy human individuals. Sequencing used immunoSEQ multiplex PCR; TCRdb keeps in-frame clones, though not all of them. The table records about 2.2 million clones, roughly 91% of them present only once. Terminally differentiated effector memory CD45RA+ cells were excluded by CCR7 positive selection of CD45RO-negative cells. Source material: naive CD8+ T cells from PBMCs. The receptors here all came from a young man in good health. Some clones in this sample may be carry-over from other donors' samples.

V is TRBV6-1 and J is TRBJ2-7; 7 bases match TRBD2. Germline V gene sequence: CDR1 MNHNS, CDR2 SASEGT. The CDR3 sequence is 16 residues long. V lost 3 bases and J lost 3; bases outside the gene matches: 11. DNA for the CDR3: TGTGCCAGCAGTGAGGGGCTAGCGGTGGCGGACTACGAGCAGTACTTC. It encodes CASSEGLAVADYEQYF.

V usage is TRBV27 and J usage is TRBJ2-1; D unresolved. The CDR3 consists of 12 residues. The germline V and J ends were trimmed by 3 bases and 15 bases, with 15 bases remaining between them. Germline lookup yields CDR1 MNHEY and CDR2 SMNVEV (reference sequence). In nucleotides, the CDR3 is TGTGCCAGCAGTTTCGGTGAAAACAATTGGTTCTTC. It is translated as CASSFGENNWFF.

V and J are TRBV28 and TRBJ1-5; 8 bases fit TRBD1. Germline V lookup: CDR1 MDHEN, CDR2 SYDVKM. V lost 6 bases and J lost 6; bases outside the gene matches: 13. The CDR3 runs 16 residues. The CDR3 sequence is CASRRHQGAGGQPQHF. DNA for the CDR3: TGTGCCAGCAGAAGACACCAGGGGGCCGGGGGTCAGCCCCAGCATTTT.

The count of this clone is one. The chain has TRBV15 and TRBJ2-7; D unresolved. With 0 bases removed from V and 4 bases from J, the gap between germline ends came to 13 bases. The CDR3 spans 15 residues. The germline CDR1 and CDR2 sequences are LNHNV and YYDKDF (reference sequence). Here the CDR3 DNA reads TGTGCCACCAGCAGAGAAAGGAACAGCCCATACGAGCAGTACTTC. Its translation: CATSRERNSPYEQYF.

The rearrangement joins TRBV19 to TRBJ1-1; TRBD1 aligns across 10 bases. The CDR3 is 14 amino acids. CDR1 and CDR2 (germline): LNHDA, SQIVND (reference sequence). With V trimmed by 9 bases and J by 4 bases, 8 bases remained unmatched. This CDR3 is CASRRDRGGTEAFF. The CDR3 DNA reads as TGTGCCAGCCGGAGGGACAGGGGAGGCACTGAAGCTTTCTTT.

J is TRBJ2-7 and V is TRBV28; D perhaps matches TRBD1 (5 bases). CDR3 length: 17 residues. From germline, CDR1 is MDHEN and CDR2 SYDVKM. V lost 6 bases to trimming and J lost 5 bases, with 26 bases between them. The CDR3 DNA sequence: TGTGCCAGCAGCGCCCGTCGGATGATCAGGGTAGGCCACGAGCAGTACTTC. Encoded protein: CASSARRMIRVGHEQYF.

The chain is built from TRBV27 and TRBJ2-7, with D possibly TRBD1 on 6 matching bases. The CDR3 runs 14 residues. Per germline, CDR1 MNHEY and CDR2 SMNVEV (reference sequence). Trimming pared 3 bases from V and 5 bases from J, leaving 14 bases between. The CDR3 coding sequence is TGTGCCAGCAGTTTGGTGGGGGCGGGTAACGAGCAGTACTTC. Translating it yields CASSLVGAGNEQYF.

The chain has TRBV5-6 and TRBJ2-1; the match to TRBD1 covers 7 bases. Looked up from germline, CDR1 is SGHDT and CDR2 is YYEEEE. CDR3 length: 12 residues. V was pared by 5 bases and J by 6 bases, with 2 bases of the junction left unmatched. The DNA of the CDR3 is TGTGCCAGCAGTCGGGACAGCAATGAGCAGTTCTTC. Protein: CASSRDSNEQFF.

V is TRBV4-1 and J is TRBJ2-1, with 9 bases identical to TRBD1. CDR1 and CDR2 from the germline V gene are MGHRA and YSYEKL. This CDR3 region has 15 residues. J was trimmed by 6 bases and V by 4 bases; bases with no gene match: 7. This CDR3 is CASSPTGGAGNEQFF. CDR3 DNA sequence: TGCGCCAGCAGCCCTACAGGGGGCGCAGGCAATGAGCAGTTCTTC.